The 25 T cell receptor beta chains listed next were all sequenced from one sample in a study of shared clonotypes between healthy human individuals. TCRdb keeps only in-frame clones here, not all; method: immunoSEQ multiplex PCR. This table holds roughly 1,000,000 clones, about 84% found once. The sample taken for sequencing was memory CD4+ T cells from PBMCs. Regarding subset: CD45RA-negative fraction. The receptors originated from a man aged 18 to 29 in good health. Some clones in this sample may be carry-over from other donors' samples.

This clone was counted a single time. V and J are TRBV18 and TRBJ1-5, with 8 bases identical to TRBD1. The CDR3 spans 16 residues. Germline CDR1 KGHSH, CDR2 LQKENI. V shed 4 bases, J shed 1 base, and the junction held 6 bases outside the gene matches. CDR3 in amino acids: CASSLLGQGSNQPQHF. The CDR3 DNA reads TGTGCCAGCTCACTATTAGGACAGGGAAGCAATCAGCCCCAGCATTTT.

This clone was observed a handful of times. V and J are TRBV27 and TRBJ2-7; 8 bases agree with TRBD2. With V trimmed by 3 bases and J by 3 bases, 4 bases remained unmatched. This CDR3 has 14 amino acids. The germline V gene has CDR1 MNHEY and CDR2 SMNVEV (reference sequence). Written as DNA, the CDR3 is TGTGCCAGCAGTTTCTCACTAGCGGACTACGAGCAGTACTTC. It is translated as CASSFSLADYEQYF.

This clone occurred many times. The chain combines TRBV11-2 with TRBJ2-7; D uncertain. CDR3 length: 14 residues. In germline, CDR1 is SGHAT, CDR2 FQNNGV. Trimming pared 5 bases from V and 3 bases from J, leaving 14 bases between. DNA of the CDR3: TGTGCCAGCAGCCAAGAGGACGGATACTACGAGCAGTACTTC. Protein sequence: CASSQEDGYYEQYF.

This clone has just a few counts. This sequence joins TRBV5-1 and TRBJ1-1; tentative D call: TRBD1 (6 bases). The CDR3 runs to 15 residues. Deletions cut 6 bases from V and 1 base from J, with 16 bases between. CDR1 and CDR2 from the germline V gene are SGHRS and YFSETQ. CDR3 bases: TGCGCCAGCACCCAACAGGGTCTCGGGAACACTGAAGCTTTCTTT. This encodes CASTQQGLGNTEAFF.

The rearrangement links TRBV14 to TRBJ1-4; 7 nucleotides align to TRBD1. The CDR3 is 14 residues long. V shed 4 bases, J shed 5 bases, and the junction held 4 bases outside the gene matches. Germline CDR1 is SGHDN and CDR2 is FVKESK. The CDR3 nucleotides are TGTGCCAGCAGCCTGACACAGGGGAATGAAAAACTGTTTTTT. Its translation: CASSLTQGNEKLFF.

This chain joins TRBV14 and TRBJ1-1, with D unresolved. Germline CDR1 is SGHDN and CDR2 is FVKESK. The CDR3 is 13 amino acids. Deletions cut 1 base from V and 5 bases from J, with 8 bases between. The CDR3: CASSQGLRTEAFF. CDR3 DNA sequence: TGTGCCAGCAGCCAAGGTCTGCGGACTGAAGCTTTCTTT.

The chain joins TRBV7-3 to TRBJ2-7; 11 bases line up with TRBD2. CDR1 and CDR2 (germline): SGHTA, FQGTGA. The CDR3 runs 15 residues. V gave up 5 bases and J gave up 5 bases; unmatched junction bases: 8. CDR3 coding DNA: TGTGCCAGCAGCGTCACTAGCGGGAGTTCCCACGAGCAGTACTTC. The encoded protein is CASSVTSGSSHEQYF. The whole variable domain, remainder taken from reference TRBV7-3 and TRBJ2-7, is GAGVSQTPSNKVTEKGKYVELRCDPISGHTALYWYRQSLGQGPEFLIYFQGTGAADDSGLPNDRFFAVRPEGSVSTLKIQRTERGDSAVYLCASSVTSGSSHEQYFGPGTRLTVT.

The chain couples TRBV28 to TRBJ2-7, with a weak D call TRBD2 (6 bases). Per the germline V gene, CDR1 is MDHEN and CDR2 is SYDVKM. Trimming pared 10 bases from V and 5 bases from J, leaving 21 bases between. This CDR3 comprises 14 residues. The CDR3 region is CATLIRREDDEQYF. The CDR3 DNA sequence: TGTGCCACCCTTATTAGGAGGGAGGACGACGAGCAGTACTTC.

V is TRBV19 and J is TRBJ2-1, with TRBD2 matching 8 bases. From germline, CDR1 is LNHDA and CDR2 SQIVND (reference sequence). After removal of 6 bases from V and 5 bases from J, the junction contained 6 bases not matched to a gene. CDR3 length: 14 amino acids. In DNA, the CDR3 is TGTGCCAGTAGCCGCGGGAGGTGGAACAATGAGCAGTTCTTC. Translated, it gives CASSRGRWNNEQFF.

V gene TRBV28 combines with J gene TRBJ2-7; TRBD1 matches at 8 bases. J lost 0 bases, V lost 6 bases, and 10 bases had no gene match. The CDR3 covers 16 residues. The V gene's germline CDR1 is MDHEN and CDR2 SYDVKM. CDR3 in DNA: TGTGCCAGCAGCCGCGTGACAGGGGCCACCTCCTACGAGCAGTACTTC. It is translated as CASSRVTGATSYEQYF.

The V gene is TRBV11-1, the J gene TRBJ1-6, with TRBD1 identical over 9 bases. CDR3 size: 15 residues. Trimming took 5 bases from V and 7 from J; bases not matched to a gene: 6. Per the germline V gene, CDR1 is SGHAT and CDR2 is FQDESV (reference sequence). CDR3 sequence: CASSPLQGANSPLHF. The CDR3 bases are TGTGCCAGCAGCCCTTTACAGGGGGCGAATTCACCCCTCCACTTT.

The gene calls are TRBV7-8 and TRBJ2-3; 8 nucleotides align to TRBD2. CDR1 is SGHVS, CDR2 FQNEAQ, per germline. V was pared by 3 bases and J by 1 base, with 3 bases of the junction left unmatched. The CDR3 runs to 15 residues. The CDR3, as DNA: TGTGCCAGCAGCTTCTGGCGGGAGGGCACAGATACGCAGTATTTT. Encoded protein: CASSFWREGTDTQYF.

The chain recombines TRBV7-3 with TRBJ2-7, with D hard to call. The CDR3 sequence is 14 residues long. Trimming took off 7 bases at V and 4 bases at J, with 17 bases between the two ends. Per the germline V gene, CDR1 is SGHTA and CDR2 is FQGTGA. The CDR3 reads CASTETAILYEQYF. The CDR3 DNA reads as TGTGCCAGCACCGAAACGGCTATTTTGTACGAGCAGTACTTC.

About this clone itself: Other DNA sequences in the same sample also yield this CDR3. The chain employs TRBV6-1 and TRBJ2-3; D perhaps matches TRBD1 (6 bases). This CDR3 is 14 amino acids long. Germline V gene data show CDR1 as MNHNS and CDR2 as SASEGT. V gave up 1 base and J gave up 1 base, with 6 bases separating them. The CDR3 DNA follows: TGTGCCAGCAGTGAAGGACAGGGCACAGATACGCAGTATTTT. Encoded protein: CASSEGQGTDTQYF.

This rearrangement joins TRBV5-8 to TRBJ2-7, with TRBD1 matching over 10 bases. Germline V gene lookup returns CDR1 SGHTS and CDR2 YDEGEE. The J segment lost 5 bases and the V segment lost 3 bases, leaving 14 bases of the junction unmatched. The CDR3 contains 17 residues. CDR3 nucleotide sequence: TGTGCCAGCAGCTGGGGAACTGGACAGGGGGGTCGCCACGAGCAGTACTTC. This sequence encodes CASSWGTGQGGRHEQYF.

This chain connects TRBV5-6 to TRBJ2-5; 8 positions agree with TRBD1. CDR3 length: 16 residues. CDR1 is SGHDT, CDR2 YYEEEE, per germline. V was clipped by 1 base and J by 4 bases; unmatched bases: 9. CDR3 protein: CASSLWTGLGIETQYF. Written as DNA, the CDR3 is TGTGCCAGCAGCTTGTGGACAGGGCTTGGGATAGAGACCCAGTACTTC. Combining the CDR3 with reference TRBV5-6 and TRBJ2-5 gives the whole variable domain DAGVTQSPTHLIKTRGQQVTLRCSPKSGHDTVSWYQQALGQGPQFIFQYYEEEERQRGNFPDRFSGHQFPNYSSELNVNALLLGDSALYLCASSLWTGLGIETQYFGPGTRLLVL.

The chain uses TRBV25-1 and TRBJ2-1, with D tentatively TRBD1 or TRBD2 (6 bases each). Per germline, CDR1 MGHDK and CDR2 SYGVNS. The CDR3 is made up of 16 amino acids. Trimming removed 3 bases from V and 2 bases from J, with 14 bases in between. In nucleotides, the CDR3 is TGTGCCAGCAGTGAGCCTAGTAGGGGGGCCTACAATGAGCAGTTCTTC. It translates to CASSEPSRGAYNEQFF.

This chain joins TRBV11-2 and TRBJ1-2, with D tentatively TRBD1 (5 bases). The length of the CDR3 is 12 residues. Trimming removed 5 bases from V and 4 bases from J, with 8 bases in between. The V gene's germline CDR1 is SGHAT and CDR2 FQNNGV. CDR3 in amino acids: CASSVGAYGYTF. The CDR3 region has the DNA TGTGCCAGCAGCGTCGGGGCCTATGGCTACACCTTC.

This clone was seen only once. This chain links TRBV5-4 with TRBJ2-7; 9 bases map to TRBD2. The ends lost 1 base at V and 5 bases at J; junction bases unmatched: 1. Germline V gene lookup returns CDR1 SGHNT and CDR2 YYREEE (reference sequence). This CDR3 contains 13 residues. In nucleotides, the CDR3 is TGTGCCAGCAGCTTGCTAGCGGGACACGAGCAGTACTTC. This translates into CASSLLAGHEQYF.

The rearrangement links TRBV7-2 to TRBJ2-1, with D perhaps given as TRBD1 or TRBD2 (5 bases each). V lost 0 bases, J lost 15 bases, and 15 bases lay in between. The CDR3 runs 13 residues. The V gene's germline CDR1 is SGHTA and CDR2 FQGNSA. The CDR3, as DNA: TGTGCCAGCAGCTTAGCCCCAAGGGGACGTTGGTTCTTC. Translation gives CASSLAPRGRWFF.

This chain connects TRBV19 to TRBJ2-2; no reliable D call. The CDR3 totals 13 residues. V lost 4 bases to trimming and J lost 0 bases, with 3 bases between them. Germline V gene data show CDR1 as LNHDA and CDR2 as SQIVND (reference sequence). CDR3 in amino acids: CASSNPNTGELFF. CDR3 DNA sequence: TGTGCCAGTAGTAACCCGAACACCGGGGAGCTGTTTTTT.

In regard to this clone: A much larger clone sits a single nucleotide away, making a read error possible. CDR3 region: CASSLNTEAFF. CDR3 nucleotide sequence: TGTGCCAGTAGTCTGAACACTGAAGCTTTCTTT. The chain is built from TRBV19 and TRBJ1-1; D unclear. The CDR3 is made up of 11 amino acids. Trimming left V 5 bases short and J 0 bases short, with 1 base between. Germline CDR1 reads LNHDA; CDR2 reads SQIVND (reference sequence).

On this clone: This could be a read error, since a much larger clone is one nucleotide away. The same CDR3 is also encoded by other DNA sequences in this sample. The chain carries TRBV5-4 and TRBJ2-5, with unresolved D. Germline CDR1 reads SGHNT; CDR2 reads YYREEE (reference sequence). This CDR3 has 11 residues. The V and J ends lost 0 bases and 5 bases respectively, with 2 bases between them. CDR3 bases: TGTGCCAGCAGCTTGGAGGAGACCCAGTACTTC. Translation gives CASSLEETQYF.

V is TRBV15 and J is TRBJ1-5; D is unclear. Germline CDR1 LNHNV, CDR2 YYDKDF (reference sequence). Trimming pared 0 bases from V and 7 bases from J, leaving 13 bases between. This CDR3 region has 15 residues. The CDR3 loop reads CATSRDLGVTQPQHF. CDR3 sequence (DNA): TGTGCCACCAGCAGAGATCTCGGGGTAACACAGCCCCAGCATTTT.

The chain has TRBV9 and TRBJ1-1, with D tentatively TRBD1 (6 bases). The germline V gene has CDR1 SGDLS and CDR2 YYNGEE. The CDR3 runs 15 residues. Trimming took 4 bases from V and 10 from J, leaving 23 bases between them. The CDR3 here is CASSPQIGQIMGAFF. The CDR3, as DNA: TGTGCCAGCAGCCCCCAAATCGGACAGATAATGGGAGCTTTCTTT.